This passage covers 23 T cell receptor beta chains from one sample sequenced in a study of OX40 agonist ivuxolimab in advanced cancers. Receptor amplification or capture employed the immunoSEQ multiplex PCR assay. Not all clones reach the TCRdb copy of this immuneACCESS table, which keeps in-frame sequences only. Checked studies attribute under half of the gap to unresolved V genes and leave the rest unexplained. The sample has about 7,000 clones on record, 76% of them singletons. The ten largest clones capture 30% to 45% of the sample. The sequencing used CD4+ or CD8+ T cells sorted from blood, collected in a trial of the OX40 agonist ivuxolimab. The receptors derive from an adult with an advanced solid tumor such as melanoma, head and neck, liver or kidney cancer.

This clone has only one observation. The chain links TRBV9 to TRBJ2-2; D remains ambiguous. Germline loops: CDR1 SGDLS, CDR2 YYNGEE. Trimming removed 0 bases from V and 5 bases from J, with 5 bases in between. This CDR3 spans 13 amino acids. CDR3 in amino acids: CASSVDGTGELFF. In DNA form, the CDR3 reads TGTGCCAGCAGCGTAGATGGGACCGGGGAGCTGTTTTTT.

This rearrangement joins TRBV27 to TRBJ2-7, with 7 bases matching TRBD2. Unmatched junction bases numbered 12, after V lost 4 bases and J lost 6 bases. Germline V gives CDR1 MNHEY, CDR2 SMNVEV (reference sequence). This CDR3 comprises 15 residues. The chain's CDR3 is CASSSGTIYLSEQYF. DNA of the CDR3: TGTGCCAGCAGTTCCGGGACTATTTACCTTAGCGAGCAGTACTTC.

The V call is TRBV9, the J call TRBJ1-2; perhaps TRBD1 as D (5 bases). The CDR3 loop spans 13 amino acids. V was cut by 2 bases and J by 3 bases, with 8 bases left in between. CDR1 and CDR2 from the germline V gene are SGDLS and YYNGEE. The CDR3 here is CASSVGGDYGYTF. The CDR3 DNA sequence: TGTGCCAGCAGCGTGGGGGGAGACTATGGCTACACCTTC.

This clone has a single count. The rearrangement links TRBV6-4 to TRBJ2-1, with 11 positions matching TRBD2. The length of the CDR3 is 17 residues. Trimming removed 9 bases from V and 5 bases from J; junction bases left unmatched: 15. Germline-derived CDR1 and CDR2 are MRHNA and SNTAGT. The CDR3 DNA reads as TGTGCCAGTTGGGGAGTAGCGGGAGGGCCTATTCACAATGAGCAGTTCTTC. Translating it yields CASWGVAGGPIHNEQFF.

The V gene is TRBV19, the J gene TRBJ2-1; 11 nucleotides align to TRBD2. Trimming removed 5 bases from V and 7 bases from J; junction bases left unmatched: 4. This CDR3 is 14 amino acids long. Germline V gene data show CDR1 as LNHDA and CDR2 as SQIVND (reference sequence). The CDR3 nucleotides read TGTGCCAGTAGTTCTTTAGCGGGAGGGAATGAGCAGTTCTTC. Translation gives CASSSLAGGNEQFF.

This chain links TRBV19 with TRBJ1-1; D is perhaps TRBD1 (6 bases). The CDR3 totals 15 residues. V was clipped by 5 bases and J by 4 bases, with 17 bases between them. Germline assignment: CDR1 LNHDA and CDR2 SQIVND (reference sequence). The CDR3 sequence is CASSWAGGPGTEAFF. CDR3 bases: TGTGCCAGTAGTTGGGCCGGGGGCCCGGGCACTGAAGCTTTCTTT.

This chain connects TRBV19 to TRBJ1-1; tentative D call: TRBD1 (6 bases). Between the trimmed V and J ends, which lost 6 bases and 3 bases, there was a span of 11 bases. The germline V gene has CDR1 LNHDA and CDR2 SQIVND (reference sequence). CDR3 length equals 13 residues. CDR3 loop: CASRLTGHTEAFF. CDR3 nucleotides: TGTGCCAGTAGGCTGACAGGACACACTGAAGCTTTCTTT.

The chain employs TRBV27 and TRBJ2-1, with D possibly being TRBD2 (5 bases). The V gene lost 3 bases and the J gene lost 5 bases, with 14 bases spanning the gap. The CDR3 has 15 amino acids. Germline values: CDR1 MNHEY, CDR2 SMNVEV (reference sequence). The CDR3 bases are TGTGCCAGCAGTTTCCTTCCTGCGACTAACAATGAGCAGTTCTTC. It codes for CASSFLPATNNEQFF.

The J gene is TRBJ1-5, the V gene TRBV6-9, with no clear D. The CDR3 spans 11 residues. Per germline, CDR1 MNHGY and CDR2 SVAAGI. V lost 4 bases, J lost 11 bases, and 9 bases lay in between. As DNA, the CDR3 is TGTGCCAGCAGTTTCCGCCGTGCCCAGCATTTT. It encodes CASSFRRAQHF.

The V call is TRBV19, the J call TRBJ2-1, with TRBD2 matching 8 bases. Germline CDR1 reads LNHDA; CDR2 reads SQIVND (reference sequence). With V trimmed by 0 bases and J by 6 bases, 7 bases remained unmatched. The CDR3 is 16 residues long. CDR3 in DNA: TGTGCCAGTAGTATAGATCTGGGACTAGTAGGCAATGAGCAGTTCTTC. Its protein is CASSIDLGLVGNEQFF.

This sequence joins TRBV7-3 and TRBJ2-1; 9 bases match TRBD2. This CDR3 has 15 residues. Germline CDR1 SGHTA, CDR2 FQGTGA. The trim removed 2 bases at V and 8 bases at J, leaving 7 bases unmatched. DNA of the CDR3: TGTGCCAGCAGCTTAGTGCTAGCGGGGTTTCATGAGCAGTTCTTC. It yields the protein CASSLVLAGFHEQFF.

The rearrangement links TRBV7-2 to TRBJ1-4, with D tentatively TRBD1 (6 bases). V was clipped by 8 bases and J by 7 bases, with 20 bases between them. The CDR3 spans 15 residues. CDR1 is SGHTA, CDR2 FQGNSA, per germline. The CDR3 loop is CASRQLGQMSEKLFF. The CDR3 nucleotides are TGTGCCAGCCGTCAACTCGGACAGATGAGTGAAAAACTGTTTTTT.

The chain combines TRBV6-1 with TRBJ2-1, with 8 bases that match TRBD2. The trim removed 4 bases at V and 3 bases at J, leaving 5 bases unmatched. Germline CDR1 MNHNS, CDR2 SASEGT. The CDR3 runs 15 residues. In DNA, the CDR3 is TGTGCCAGCAGTGTGGAACTAGCGGTCTACAATGAGCAGTTCTTC. Translation gives CASSVELAVYNEQFF.

V usage is TRBV4-3 and J usage is TRBJ2-5, with 9 bases that match TRBD2. The CDR3 runs to 17 residues. CDR1 and CDR2 (germline): LGHNA, YSLEER. The V segment lost 0 bases and the J segment 5 bases; nucleotides outside the gene matches: 10. CDR3 loop: CASSQDRAGGPSETQYF. The CDR3 DNA sequence: TGCGCCAGCAGCCAAGATCGGGCGGGAGGGCCCTCTGAGACCCAGTACTTC.

This clone was recorded a few times. V gene TRBV30 combines with J gene TRBJ1-1; 7 positions match TRBD1. CDR3 length: 13 residues. Per germline, CDR1 GTSNPN and CDR2 SVGIG (reference sequence). V shed 5 bases and J 5 bases; nucleotides not matched to a gene: 8. The CDR3: CAWGGQVETEAFF. The DNA of the CDR3 is TGTGCCTGGGGCGGACAGGTAGAAACTGAAGCTTTCTTT.

The chain recombines TRBV29-1 with TRBJ2-5; D perhaps matches TRBD1 (6 bases). Germline CDR1 is SQVTM and CDR2 is ANQGSEA. The CDR3 is 14 amino acids. V was cut by 7 bases and J by 2 bases, with 17 bases left in between. The CDR3 DNA reads TGCAGCGGCTGGGACATGGGGCTACAAGAGACCCAGTACTTC. This gives the protein CSGWDMGLQETQYF.

In DNA form, the CDR3 reads TGTGCCAGCAGCTTGGAGGGCCTGTATGGCTACACCTTC. Protein sequence: CASSLEGLYGYTF. The chain combines TRBV7-8 with TRBJ1-2; no firm D call. The V gene's germline CDR1 is SGHVS and CDR2 FQNEAQ. The CDR3 loop spans 13 amino acids. V lost 3 bases to trimming and J lost 5 bases, with 10 bases between them.

A single count supports this clone. The rearrangement joins TRBV7-3 to TRBJ2-1, with TRBD2 matching 8 bases. V dropped 5 bases and J dropped 7; count of bases not matched to a gene: 4. CDR1 and CDR2 (germline): SGHTA, FQGTGA. CDR3 length: 13 residues. CDR3 in DNA: TGTGCCAGCAGCCCCCCTAGCGGGAATGAGCAGTTCTTC. Its protein is CASSPPSGNEQFF.

The chain couples TRBV11-2 to TRBJ2-1, with TRBD2 matching over 14 bases. J was trimmed by 7 bases and V by 5 bases; bases with no gene match: 7. Germline lookup yields CDR1 SGHAT and CDR2 FQNNGV. The CDR3 runs 16 residues. CDR3 DNA sequence: TGTGCCAGCAGCCAAGACGGACTAGCGGGAGGTAATGAGCAGTTCTTC. Translated: CASSQDGLAGGNEQFF.

V gene TRBV9 combines with J gene TRBJ2-3; 11 nucleotides match TRBD2. CDR1 is SGDLS, CDR2 YYNGEE, per germline. The CDR3 loop spans 16 amino acids. J gave up 5 bases and V 3 bases, and 8 bases lay outside the gene matches. The CDR3 is CASSGKLAGDGDTQYF. The CDR3 coding sequence is TGTGCCAGCAGCGGAAAACTAGCGGGAGATGGAGATACGCAGTATTTT.

Remarks on this clone: This same CDR3 is encoded by further DNA sequences in the sample. The chain recombines TRBV7-6 with TRBJ2-7, with TRBD1 matching over 9 bases. CDR1 and CDR2 (germline): SGHVS, FNYEAQ. J was trimmed by 3 bases and V by 0 bases; bases with no gene match: 0. The CDR3 contains 14 residues. The CDR3, as DNA: TGTGCCAGCAGCTTAGCGGGACAGGGCTACGAGCAGTACTTC. It is translated as CASSLAGQGYEQYF.

This clone was seen a few times. The CDR3 DNA sequence: TGTGCCAGCAGTGAAACAACTTCCTACGAGCAGTACTTC. This sequence encodes CASSETTSYEQYF. The rearrangement joins TRBV6-1 to TRBJ2-7; D not certain. Germline CDR1 and CDR2: MNHNS and SASEGT. With 2 bases removed from V and 1 base from J, the gap between germline ends came to 6 bases. CDR3 length: 13 residues.

This clone has just a few counts. V usage is TRBV6-1 and J usage is TRBJ2-6, with no clear D. The CDR3 spans 15 residues. Germline V gene sequence: CDR1 MNHNS, CDR2 SASEGT. Deletions cut 1 base from V and 0 bases from J, with 4 bases between. CDR3 loop: CASSEDSSGANVLTF. CDR3 in DNA: TGTGCCAGCAGTGAAGACAGCTCTGGGGCCAACGTCCTGACTTTC.